This TCR beta chain stems from a study of cytomegalovirus exposure and HLA in healthy donors. Findings and limits, study-wide: Cytomegalovirus association was listed for approximately 150 TCR beta chains. Both high specificity and high sensitivity reportedly marked the classifier's diagnosis of cytomegalovirus status.

CDR1 and CDR2 from the germline V gene are SNHLY and FYNNEI. J lost 10 bases, V lost 4 bases, and 8 bases had no gene match. This CDR3 comprises 14 residues. Note on this clone: Its antigen is not identified. Additional DNA sequences in this sample encode the identical CDR3.

This table comes from immunoSEQ multiplex PCR, and its TCRdb copy is limited to in-frame clones, with some not included. The table has some 38,000 clones, roughly 91% seen once; the top ten hold about 3.5%. The donors were members of the validation cohort, which comprised 100 to 150 subjects and was separate from the first cohort of about 700 subjects. This chain joins TRBV2 and TRBJ2-1; 9 bases align to TRBD1. The sequencing sample was made of PBMCs. The sequence was collected from a young man in good health and CMV-seronegative. The DNA for the CDR3 is TGTGCCAGCAGTGGCCGGGACAGGGTTGGCGAGCAGTTCTTC. It is translated as CASSGRDRVGEQFF.